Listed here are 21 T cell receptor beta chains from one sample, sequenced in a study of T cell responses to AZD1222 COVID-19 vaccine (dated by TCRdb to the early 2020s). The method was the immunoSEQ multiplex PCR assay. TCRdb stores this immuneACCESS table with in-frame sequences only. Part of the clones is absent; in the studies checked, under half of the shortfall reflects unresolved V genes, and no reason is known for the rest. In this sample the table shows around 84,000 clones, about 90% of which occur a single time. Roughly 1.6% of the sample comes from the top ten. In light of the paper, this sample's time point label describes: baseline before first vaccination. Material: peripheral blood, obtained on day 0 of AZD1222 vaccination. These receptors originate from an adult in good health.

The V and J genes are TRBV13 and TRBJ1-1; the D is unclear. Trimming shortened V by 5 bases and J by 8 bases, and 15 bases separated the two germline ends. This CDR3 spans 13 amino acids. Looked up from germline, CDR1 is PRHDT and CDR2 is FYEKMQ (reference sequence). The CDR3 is CASSRAGLQEAFF. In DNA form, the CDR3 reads TGTGCCAGCAGCCGTGCAGGCCTACAAGAAGCTTTCTTT.

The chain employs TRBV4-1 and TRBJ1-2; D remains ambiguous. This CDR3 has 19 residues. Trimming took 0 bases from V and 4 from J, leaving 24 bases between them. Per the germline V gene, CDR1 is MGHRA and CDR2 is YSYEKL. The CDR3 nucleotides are TGCGCCAGCAGCCAAGATGGGATCATCGGCAGGCAGCCGATCTATGGCTACACCTTC. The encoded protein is CASSQDGIIGRQPIYGYTF.

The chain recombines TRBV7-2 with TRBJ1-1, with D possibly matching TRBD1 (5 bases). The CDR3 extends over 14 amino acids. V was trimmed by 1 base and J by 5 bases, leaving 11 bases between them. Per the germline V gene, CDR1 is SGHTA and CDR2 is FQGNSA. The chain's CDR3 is CASSLGGAGTEAFF. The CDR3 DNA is TGTGCCAGCAGCTTAGGGGGCGCGGGTACTGAAGCTTTCTTT.

The CDR3 DNA reads TGTGCCAGCAGCTTGACAGGGGAAGAGACCCAGTACTTC. It translates to CASSLTGEETQYF. V and J are TRBV5-5 and TRBJ2-5; 7 bases are shared with TRBD1. CDR1 is SGHKS, CDR2 YYEKEE, per germline (reference sequence). This CDR3 has 13 residues. The J segment lost 3 bases and the V segment lost 1 base, leaving 0 bases of the junction unmatched.

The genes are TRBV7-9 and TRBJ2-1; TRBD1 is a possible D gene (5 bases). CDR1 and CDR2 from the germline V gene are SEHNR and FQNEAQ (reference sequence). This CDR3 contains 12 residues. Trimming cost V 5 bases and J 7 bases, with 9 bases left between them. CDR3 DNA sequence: TGTGCCAGCAGCAAGAACAGGAATGAGCAGTTCTTC. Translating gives CASSKNRNEQFF.

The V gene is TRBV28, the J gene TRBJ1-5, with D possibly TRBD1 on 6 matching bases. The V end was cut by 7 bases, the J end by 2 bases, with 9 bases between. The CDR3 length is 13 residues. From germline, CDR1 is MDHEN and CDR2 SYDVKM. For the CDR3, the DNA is TGTGCCAGCACCAGGGGTGGCAATCAGCCCCAGCATTTT. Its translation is CASTRGGNQPQHF.

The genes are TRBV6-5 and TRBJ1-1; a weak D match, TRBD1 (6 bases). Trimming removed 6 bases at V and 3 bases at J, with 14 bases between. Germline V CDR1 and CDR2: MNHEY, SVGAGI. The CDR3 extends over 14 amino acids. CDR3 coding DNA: TGTGCCAGCAGACAGGGCCTTCGGGACACTGAAGCTTTCTTT. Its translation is CASRQGLRDTEAFF.

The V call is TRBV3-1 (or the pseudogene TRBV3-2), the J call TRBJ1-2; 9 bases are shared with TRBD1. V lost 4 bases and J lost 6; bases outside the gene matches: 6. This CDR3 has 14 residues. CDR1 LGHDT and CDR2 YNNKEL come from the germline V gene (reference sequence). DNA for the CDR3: TGTGCCAGCAGCCCGCGGACAGGGGAAAATGGCTACACCTTC. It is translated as CASSPRTGENGYTF.

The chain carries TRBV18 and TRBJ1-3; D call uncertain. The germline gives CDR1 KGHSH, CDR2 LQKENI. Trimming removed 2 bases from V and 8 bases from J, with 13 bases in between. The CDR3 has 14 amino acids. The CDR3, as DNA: TGTGCCAGCTCACCAAATCAGGAAGTCCACACCATATATTTT. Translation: CASSPNQEVHTIYF.

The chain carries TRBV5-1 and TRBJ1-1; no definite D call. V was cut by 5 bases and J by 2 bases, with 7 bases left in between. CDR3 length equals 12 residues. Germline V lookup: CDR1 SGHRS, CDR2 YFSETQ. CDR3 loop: CASRGDNTEAFF. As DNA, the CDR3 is TGCGCCAGCAGGGGAGATAACACTGAAGCTTTCTTT.

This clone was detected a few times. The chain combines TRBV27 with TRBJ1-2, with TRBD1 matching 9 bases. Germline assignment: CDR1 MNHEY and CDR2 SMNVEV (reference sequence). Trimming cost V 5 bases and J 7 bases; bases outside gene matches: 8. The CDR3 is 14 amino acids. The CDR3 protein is CASSLGTGYGGYTF. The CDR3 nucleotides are TGTGCCAGCAGTCTCGGGACAGGGTACGGTGGCTACACCTTC.

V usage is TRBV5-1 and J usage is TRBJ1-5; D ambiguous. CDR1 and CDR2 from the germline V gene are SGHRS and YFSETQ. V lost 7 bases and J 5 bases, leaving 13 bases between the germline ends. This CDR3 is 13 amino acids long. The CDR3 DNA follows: TGCGCCAGCCGGTTTGGGGTGGATCAGCCCCAGCATTTT. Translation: CASRFGVDQPQHF.

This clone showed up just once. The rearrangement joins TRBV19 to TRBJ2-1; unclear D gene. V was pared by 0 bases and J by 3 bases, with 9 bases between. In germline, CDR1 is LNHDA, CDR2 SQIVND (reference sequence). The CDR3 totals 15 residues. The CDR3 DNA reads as TGTGCCAGTAGTATAGATCAAGGGTTCTACAATGAGCAGTTCTTC. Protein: CASSIDQGFYNEQFF.

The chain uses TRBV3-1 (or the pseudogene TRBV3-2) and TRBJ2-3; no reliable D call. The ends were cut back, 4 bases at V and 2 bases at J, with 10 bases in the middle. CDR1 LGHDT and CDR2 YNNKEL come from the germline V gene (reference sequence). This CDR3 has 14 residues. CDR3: CASSPGTDTDTQYF. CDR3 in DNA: TGTGCCAGCAGCCCCGGAACCGACACAGATACGCAGTATTTT.

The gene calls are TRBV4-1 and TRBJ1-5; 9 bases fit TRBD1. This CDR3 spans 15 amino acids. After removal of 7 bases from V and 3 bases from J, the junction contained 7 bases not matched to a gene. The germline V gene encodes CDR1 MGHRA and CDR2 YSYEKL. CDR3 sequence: CASNRGQGYNQPQHF. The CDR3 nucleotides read TGCGCCAGCAACCGGGGACAGGGCTACAATCAGCCCCAGCATTTT.

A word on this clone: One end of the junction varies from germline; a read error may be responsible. The CDR3 spells CWVAGGFTEAFF. CDR3 DNA: TGCTGGGTAGCCGGTGGTTTCACTGAAGCTTTCTTT. V is TRBV2 and J is TRBJ1-1; D gene uncertain. There are 12 residues in the CDR3. Per germline, CDR1 SNHLY and CDR2 FYNNEI.

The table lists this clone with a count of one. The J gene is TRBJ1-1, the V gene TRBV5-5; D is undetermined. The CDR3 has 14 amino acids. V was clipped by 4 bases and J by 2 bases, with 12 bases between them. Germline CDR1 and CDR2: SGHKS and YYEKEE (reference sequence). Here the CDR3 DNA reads TGTGCCAGCAGCACAATTGCCGTAAACACTGAAGCTTTCTTT. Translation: CASSTIAVNTEAFF.

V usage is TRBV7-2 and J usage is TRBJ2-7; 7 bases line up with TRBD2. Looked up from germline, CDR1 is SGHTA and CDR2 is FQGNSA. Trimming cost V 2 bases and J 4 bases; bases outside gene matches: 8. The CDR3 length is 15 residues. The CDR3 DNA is TGTGCCAGCAGCTTAACCGGGGGGAGAGGGTACGAGCAGTACTTC. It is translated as CASSLTGGRGYEQYF. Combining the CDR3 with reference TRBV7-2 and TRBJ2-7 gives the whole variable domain GAGVSQSPSNKVTEKGKDVELRCDPISGHTALYWYRQSLGQGLEFLIYFQGNSAPDKSGLPSDRFSAERTGGSVSTLTIQRTQQEDSAVYLCASSLTGGRGYEQYFGPGTRLTVT.

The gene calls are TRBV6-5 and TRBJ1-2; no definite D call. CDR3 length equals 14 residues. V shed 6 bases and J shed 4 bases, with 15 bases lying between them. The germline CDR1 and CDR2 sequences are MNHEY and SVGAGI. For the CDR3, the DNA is TGTGCCAGCAGGACGGGAGGGCTAAGCTATGGCTACACCTTC. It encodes CASRTGGLSYGYTF.

The CDR3 loop is CASRPGTNYEQYF. DNA for the CDR3: TGTGCCAGCAGACCCGGGACCAACTACGAGCAGTACTTC. J is TRBJ2-7 and V is TRBV12-3 or TRBV12-4, with D perhaps being TRBD1 or TRBD2 (5 bases each). V shed 6 bases and J shed 3 bases, with 12 bases lying between them. The CDR3 covers 13 residues.

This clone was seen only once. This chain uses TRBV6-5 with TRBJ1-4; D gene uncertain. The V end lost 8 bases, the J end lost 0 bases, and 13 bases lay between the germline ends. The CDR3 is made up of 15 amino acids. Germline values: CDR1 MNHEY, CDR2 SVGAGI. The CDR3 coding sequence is TGTGCCAGCTCGACGGCAGCTGCAACTAATGAAAAACTGTTTTTT. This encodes CASSTAAATNEKLFF.